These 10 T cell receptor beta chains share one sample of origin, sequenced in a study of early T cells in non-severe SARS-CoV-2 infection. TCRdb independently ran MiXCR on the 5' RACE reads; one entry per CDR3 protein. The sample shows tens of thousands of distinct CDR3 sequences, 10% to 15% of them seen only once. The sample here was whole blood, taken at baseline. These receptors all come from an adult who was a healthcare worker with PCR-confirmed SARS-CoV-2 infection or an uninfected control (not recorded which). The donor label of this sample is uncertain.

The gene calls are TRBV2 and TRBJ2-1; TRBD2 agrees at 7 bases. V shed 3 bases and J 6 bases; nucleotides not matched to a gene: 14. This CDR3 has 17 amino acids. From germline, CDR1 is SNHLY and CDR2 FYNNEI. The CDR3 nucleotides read TGTGCCAGCAGTGACCTCAAGCGGGGTACTGGGGGCAATGAGCAGTTCTTC. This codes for CASSDLKRGTGGNEQFF.

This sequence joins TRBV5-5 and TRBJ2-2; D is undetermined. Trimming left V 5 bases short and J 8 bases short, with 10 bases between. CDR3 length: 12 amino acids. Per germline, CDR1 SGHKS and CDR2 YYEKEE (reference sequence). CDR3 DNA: TGTGCCAGCAGAAACTTGGCAGGGGAGCTGTTTTTT. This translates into CASRNLAGELFF.

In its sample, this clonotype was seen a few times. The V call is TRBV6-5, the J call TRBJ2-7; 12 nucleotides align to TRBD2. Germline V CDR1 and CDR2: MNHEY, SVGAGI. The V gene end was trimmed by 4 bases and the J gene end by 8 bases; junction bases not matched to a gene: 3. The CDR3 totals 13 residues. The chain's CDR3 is CASSSGLAGKQYF. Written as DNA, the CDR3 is TGTGCCAGCAGTTCAGGACTAGCGGGGAAGCAGTACTTC.

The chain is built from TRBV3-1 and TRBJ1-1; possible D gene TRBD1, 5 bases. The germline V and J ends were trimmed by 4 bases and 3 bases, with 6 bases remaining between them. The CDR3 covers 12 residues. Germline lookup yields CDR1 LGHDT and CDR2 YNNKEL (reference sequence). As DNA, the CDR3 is TGTGCCAGCAGCCGGGGCGACACTGAAGCTTTCTTT. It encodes CASSRGDTEAFF. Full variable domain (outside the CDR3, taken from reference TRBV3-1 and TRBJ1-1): DTAVSQTPKYLVTQMGNDKSIKCEQNLGHDTMYWYKQDSKKFLKIMFSYNNKELIINETVPNRFSPKSPDKAHLNLHINSLELGDSAVYFCASSRGDTEAFFGQGTRLTVV.

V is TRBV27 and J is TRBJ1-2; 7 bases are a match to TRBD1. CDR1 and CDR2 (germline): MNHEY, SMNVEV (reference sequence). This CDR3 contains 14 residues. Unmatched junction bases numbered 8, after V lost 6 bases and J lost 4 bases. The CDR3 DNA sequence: TGTGCCAGCAGCAGGGACAGTAGATCCTATGGCTACACCTTC. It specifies CASSRDSRSYGYTF.

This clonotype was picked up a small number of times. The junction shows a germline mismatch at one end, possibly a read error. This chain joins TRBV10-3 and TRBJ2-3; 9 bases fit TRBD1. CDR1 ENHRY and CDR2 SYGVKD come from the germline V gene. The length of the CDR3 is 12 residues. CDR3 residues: CAIRTGADTQYF. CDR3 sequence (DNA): TGTGCCATCCGGACAGGGGCAGATACCCAGTATTTT.

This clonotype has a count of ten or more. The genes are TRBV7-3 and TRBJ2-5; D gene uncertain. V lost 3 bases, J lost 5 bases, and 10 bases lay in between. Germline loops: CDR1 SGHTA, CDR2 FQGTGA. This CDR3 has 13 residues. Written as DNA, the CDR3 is TGTGCCAGCAGCTTCCGGGTTGAGGAGACCCAGTACTTC. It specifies CASSFRVEETQYF. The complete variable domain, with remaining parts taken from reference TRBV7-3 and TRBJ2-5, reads GAGVSQTPSNKVTEKGKYVELRCDPISGHTALYWYRQSLGQGPEFLIYFQGTGAADDSGLPNDRFFAVRPEGSVSTLKIQRTERGDSAVYLCASSFRVEETQYFGPGTRLLVL.

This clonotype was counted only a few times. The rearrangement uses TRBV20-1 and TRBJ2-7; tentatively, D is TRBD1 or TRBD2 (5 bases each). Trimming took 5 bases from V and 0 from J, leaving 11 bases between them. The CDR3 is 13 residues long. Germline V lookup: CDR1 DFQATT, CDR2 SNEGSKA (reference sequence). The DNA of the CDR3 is TGCAGTGCTTGGGACCGCTCCTCCTACGAGCAGTACTTC. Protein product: CSAWDRSSYEQYF.

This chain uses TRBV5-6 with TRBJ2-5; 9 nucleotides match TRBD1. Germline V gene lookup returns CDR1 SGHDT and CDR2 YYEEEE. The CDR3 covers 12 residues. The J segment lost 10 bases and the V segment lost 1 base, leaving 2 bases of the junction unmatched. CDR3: CASSLQGQGQYF. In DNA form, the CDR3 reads TGTGCCAGCAGCTTGCAGGGACAGGGCCAGTACTTC.

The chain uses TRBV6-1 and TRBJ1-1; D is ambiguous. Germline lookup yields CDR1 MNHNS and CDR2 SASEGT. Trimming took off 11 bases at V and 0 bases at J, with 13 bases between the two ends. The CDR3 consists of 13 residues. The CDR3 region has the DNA TGTGCCGCTCGTATCAAATTGAACACTGAAGCTTTCTTT. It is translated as CAARIKLNTEAFF.